The rows below give T cell receptor beta chains drawn from one sample of a study of cytomegalovirus exposure and HLA in healthy donors. TCRdb keeps only in-frame clones here, not all; method: immunoSEQ multiplex PCR. This table holds some 250,000 clones, 82% found once. The sequencing sample was made of PBMCs. The source of these receptors is a woman aged 40 to 55 in good health and CMV-seropositive. The CDR3 runs from the conserved cysteine through the conserved F or W. Fields, in order: J gene, D gene, CDR3 length, clone size, V gene, CDR3 protein, CDR3 DNA. A D gene is named only where the DNA matches it firmly. Rows may omit the clone size; those that give it use once, few, many or a size class.

J gene: TRBJ2-3; D gene: TRBD2; CDR3 length: 16; clone size: few; V gene: TRBV5-1; CDR3 protein: CASSWATSGASGWQYF; CDR3 DNA: TGCGCCAGCAGCTGGGCGACTAGCGGGGCCTCGGGGTGGCAGTATTTT
J gene: TRBJ2-1; D gene: TRBD2; CDR3 length: 15; clone size: once; V gene: TRBV2; CDR3 protein: CASSRTSGGPNEQFF; CDR3 DNA: TGTGCCAGCAGCCGGACTAGCGGGGGGCCCAATGAGCAGTTCTTC
J gene: TRBJ2-5; D gene: .; CDR3 length: 15; clone size: .; V gene: TRBV5-6; CDR3 protein: CASSPGNLGAQTQYF; CDR3 DNA: TGTGCCAGCAGCCCGGGGAATTTGGGGGCACAGACCCAGTACTTC
J gene: TRBJ2-6; D gene: .; CDR3 length: 17; clone size: .; V gene: TRBV2; CDR3 protein: CASSYAGQSSGANVLTF; CDR3 DNA: TGTGCCAGCAGTTACGCGGGACAGTCCTCTGGGGCCAACGTCCTGACTTTC
J gene: TRBJ2-1; D gene: TRBD1; CDR3 length: 20; clone size: .; V gene: TRBV12-5; CDR3 protein: CASGFTTGTGGASGGNEQFF; CDR3 DNA: TGTGCTAGTGGTTTCACGACCGGGACAGGGGGCGCGTCGGGAGGGAATGAGCAGTTCTTC
J gene: TRBJ2-5; D gene: .; CDR3 length: 15; clone size: few; V gene: TRBV28; CDR3 protein: CASSPVGAGQETQYF; CDR3 DNA: TGTGCCAGCAGTCCCGTAGGGGCAGGGCAAGAGACCCAGTACTTC
J gene: TRBJ1-5; D gene: .; CDR3 length: 13; clone size: .; V gene: TRBV9; CDR3 protein: CASSGGSNQPQHF; CDR3 DNA: TGTGCCAGCAGCGGCGGTTCAAATCAGCCCCAGCATTTT
J gene: TRBJ2-5; D gene: TRBD2; CDR3 length: 15; clone size: .; V gene: TRBV25-1; CDR3 protein: CASSEWASGSQTQYF; CDR3 DNA: TGTGCCAGCAGTGAATGGGCTAGCGGGAGTCAGACCCAGTACTTC
J gene: TRBJ2-5; D gene: TRBD2; CDR3 length: 17; clone size: .; V gene: TRBV14; CDR3 protein: CASSPWSIAGGVGTQYF; CDR3 DNA: TGTGCCAGCAGCCCCTGGTCGATAGCGGGAGGTGTCGGGACCCAGTACTTC
J gene: TRBJ1-2; D gene: TRBD1; CDR3 length: 17; clone size: few; V gene: TRBV19; CDR3 protein: CASSPWTGDPTNYGYTF; CDR3 DNA: TGTGCCAGTAGTCCCTGGACAGGGGACCCTACTAACTATGGCTACACCTTC
J gene: TRBJ2-3; D gene: .; CDR3 length: 14; clone size: few; V gene: TRBV9; CDR3 protein: CASSVDRGGDTQYF; CDR3 DNA: TGTGCCAGCAGCGTAGACAGGGGGGGAGATACGCAGTATTTT
J gene: TRBJ2-7; D gene: TRBD2; CDR3 length: 14; clone size: .; V gene: TRBV9; CDR3 protein: CASSAGLAGYEQYF; CDR3 DNA: TGTGCCAGCAGCGCGGGGCTAGCGGGGTACGAGCAGTACTTC
J gene: TRBJ2-7; D gene: .; CDR3 length: 15; clone size: few; V gene: TRBV4-1; CDR3 protein: CASSQEEVLVYEQYF; CDR3 DNA: TGCGCCAGCAGCCAAGAAGAGGTCCTGGTATACGAGCAGTACTTC
J gene: TRBJ2-4; D gene: .; CDR3 length: 17; clone size: .; V gene: TRBV5-8; CDR3 protein: CASSLGSGGLAKNIQYF; CDR3 DNA: TGTGCCAGCAGCTTGGGGTCAGGAGGATTAGCCAAAAACATTCAGTACTTC
J gene: TRBJ1-1; D gene: .; CDR3 length: 10; clone size: .; V gene: TRBV20-1; CDR3 protein: CSAGNREAFF; CDR3 DNA: TGCAGTGCTGGTAACAGAGAAGCTTTCTTT
J gene: TRBJ2-1; D gene: TRBD2; CDR3 length: 13; clone size: few; V gene: TRBV11-2; CDR3 protein: CASSPFGRNEQFF; CDR3 DNA: TGTGCCAGCAGCCCTTTCGGGAGGAATGAGCAGTTCTTC
J gene: TRBJ1-5; D gene: TRBD1; CDR3 length: 15; clone size: few; V gene: TRBV19; CDR3 protein: CASRFRDRHNQPQHF; CDR3 DNA: TGTGCCAGTAGATTCCGGGACAGGCACAATCAGCCCCAGCATTTT
J gene: TRBJ1-2; D gene: .; CDR3 length: 11; clone size: .; V gene: TRBV30; CDR3 protein: CAWRRYGHGVF; CDR3 DNA: TGTGCCTGGAGGAGATACGGACACGGAGTCTTC
J gene: TRBJ1-1; D gene: .; CDR3 length: 12; clone size: .; V gene: TRBV11-3; CDR3 protein: CASSFVAGEAFF; CDR3 DNA: TGTGCCAGCAGCTTTGTGGCAGGTGAAGCTTTCTTT
J gene: TRBJ2-5; D gene: TRBD1; CDR3 length: 16; clone size: .; V gene: TRBV30; CDR3 protein: CAWATSGTGEQETQYF; CDR3 DNA: TGTGCCTGGGCCACCAGCGGGACAGGGGAACAAGAGACCCAGTACTTC
J gene: TRBJ2-6; D gene: TRBD1; CDR3 length: 18; clone size: .; V gene: TRBV4-1; CDR3 protein: CASSQPQGVQPGANVLTF; CDR3 DNA: TGCGCCAGCAGCCAGCCACAGGGGGTCCAGCCCGGGGCCAACGTCCTGACTTTC
J gene: TRBJ1-5; D gene: .; CDR3 length: 19; clone size: .; V gene: TRBV29-1; CDR3 protein: CSVSPRPAKGDYSNQPQHF; CDR3 DNA: TGCAGCGTTTCTCCTCGACCGGCTAAGGGGGATTATAGCAATCAGCCCCAGCATTTT
J gene: TRBJ2-7; D gene: TRBD2; CDR3 length: 15; clone size: few; V gene: TRBV5-1; CDR3 protein: CASSMGGTAGDEQYF; CDR3 DNA: TGCGCCAGCAGCATGGGGGGGACGGCGGGGGACGAGCAGTACTTC
J gene: TRBJ1-2; D gene: TRBD1; CDR3 length: 14; clone size: .; V gene: TRBV5-6; CDR3 protein: CASSLSDRESGYTF; CDR3 DNA: TGTGCCAGCAGCTTGTCGGACAGGGAGAGTGGCTACACCTTC
J gene: TRBJ2-4; D gene: TRBD1; CDR3 length: 11; clone size: .; V gene: TRBV29-1; CDR3 protein: CSAGTVNIQYF; CDR3 DNA: TGCAGCGCCGGGACAGTAAACATTCAGTACTTC
J gene: TRBJ1-2; D gene: .; CDR3 length: 12; clone size: .; V gene: TRBV5-6; CDR3 protein: CASSFAQGGYTF; CDR3 DNA: TGTGCCAGCAGCTTTGCGCAGGGAGGCTACACCTTC
J gene: TRBJ2-7; D gene: .; CDR3 length: 14; clone size: .; V gene: TRBV4-3; CDR3 protein: CASSQFKGDYEQYF; CDR3 DNA: TGCGCCAGCAGCCAATTTAAGGGGGACTACGAGCAGTACTTC
J gene: TRBJ2-7; D gene: .; CDR3 length: 18; clone size: .; V gene: TRBV11-2; CDR3 protein: CASSLGRTLEGSSYEQYF; CDR3 DNA: TGTGCCAGCAGCTTAGGTCGGACTCTGGAGGGGAGCTCCTACGAGCAGTACTTC
J gene: TRBJ2-3; D gene: .; CDR3 length: 15; clone size: .; V gene: TRBV25-1; CDR3 protein: CASSKLVMVTDTQYF; CDR3 DNA: TGTGCCAGCAGCAAACTAGTTATGGTAACAGATACGCAGTATTTT
J gene: TRBJ1-3; D gene: TRBD1; CDR3 length: 16; clone size: .; V gene: TRBV4-3; CDR3 protein: CASSQDRQGRGNTIYF; CDR3 DNA: TGCGCCAGCAGCCAAGATAGACAGGGGAGGGGAAACACCATATATTTT
J gene: TRBJ2-1; D gene: .; CDR3 length: 16; clone size: .; V gene: TRBV19; CDR3 protein: CASSSGTTGYRDEQFF; CDR3 DNA: TGTGCCAGTAGTAGTGGTACAACAGGGTATCGCGATGAGCAGTTCTTC
J gene: TRBJ2-2; D gene: .; CDR3 length: 14; clone size: .; V gene: TRBV7-2; CDR3 protein: CASSLDSGTGELFF; CDR3 DNA: TGTGCCAGCAGCTTAGATTCAGGCACCGGGGAGCTGTTTTTT
J gene: TRBJ2-1; D gene: TRBD2; CDR3 length: 17; clone size: .; V gene: TRBV2; CDR3 protein: CASSEGSGTSGKNEQFF; CDR3 DNA: TGTGCCAGCAGTGAAGGTTCGGGGACTAGCGGGAAAAATGAGCAGTTCTTC
J gene: TRBJ2-1; D gene: TRBD1; CDR3 length: 15; clone size: few; V gene: TRBV7-9; CDR3 protein: CSSTPGTGGYNEQFF; CDR3 DNA: TGTTCCAGCACCCCCGGGACAGGGGGCTACAATGAGCAGTTCTTC
J gene: TRBJ1-2; D gene: TRBD1; CDR3 length: 15; clone size: .; V gene: TRBV28; CDR3 protein: CASSSHGQGDYGYTF; CDR3 DNA: TGTGCCAGCAGTTCCCACGGACAGGGGGACTATGGCTACACCTTC
J gene: TRBJ2-7; D gene: TRBD1; CDR3 length: 16; clone size: .; V gene: TRBV28; CDR3 protein: CASSPFPRQGFGEQYF; CDR3 DNA: TGTGCCAGCAGTCCCTTCCCTCGACAGGGGTTCGGGGAGCAGTACTTC
J gene: TRBJ2-2; D gene: .; CDR3 length: 15; clone size: few; V gene: TRBV18; CDR3 protein: CASSPAGLMTGELFF; CDR3 DNA: TGTGCCAGCTCACCGGCGGGTCTTATGACCGGGGAGCTGTTTTTT
J gene: TRBJ2-7; D gene: TRBD2; CDR3 length: 17; clone size: .; V gene: TRBV2; CDR3 protein: CASSGLAGGGVGHEQYF; CDR3 DNA: TGTGCCAGCAGTGGACTAGCGGGAGGCGGTGTGGGCCACGAGCAGTACTTC
J gene: TRBJ2-6; D gene: .; CDR3 length: 15; clone size: few; V gene: TRBV28; CDR3 protein: CASSLGRAGANVLTF; CDR3 DNA: TGTGCCAGCAGTTTAGGCAGGGCCGGGGCCAACGTCCTGACTTTC
J gene: TRBJ1-4; D gene: .; CDR3 length: 14; clone size: .; V gene: TRBV5-1; CDR3 protein: CASSQTGLDEKLFF; CDR3 DNA: TGCGCCAGCAGTCAAACAGGGCTAGATGAAAAACTGTTTTTT
J gene: TRBJ2-3; D gene: TRBD1; CDR3 length: 15; clone size: .; V gene: TRBV13; CDR3 protein: CASSLRQGATDTQYF; CDR3 DNA: TGTGCCAGCAGCTTGAGACAGGGGGCAACAGATACGCAGTATTTT
J gene: TRBJ1-2; D gene: .; CDR3 length: 12; clone size: .; V gene: TRBV2; CDR3 protein: CASRDDSAGYTF; CDR3 DNA: TGTGCCAGCAGGGATGACAGTGCTGGCTACACCTTC
J gene: TRBJ2-5; D gene: .; CDR3 length: 13; clone size: .; V gene: TRBV5-6; CDR3 protein: CASSLPSELAQYF; CDR3 DNA: TGTGCCAGCAGCTTGCCTAGCGAACTAGCCCAGTACTTC
J gene: TRBJ2-7; D gene: TRBD1; CDR3 length: 13; clone size: once; V gene: TRBV7-9; CDR3 protein: CASSFTGDSEQYF; CDR3 DNA: TGTGCCAGCAGCTTTACAGGGGATTCCGAGCAGTACTTC
J gene: TRBJ2-1; D gene: TRBD1; CDR3 length: 15; clone size: .; V gene: TRBV7-9; CDR3 protein: CASSPTGVGVNEQFF; CDR3 DNA: TGTGCCAGCAGCCCAACAGGGGTAGGAGTGAATGAGCAGTTCTTC
J gene: TRBJ2-5; D gene: TRBD1; CDR3 length: 16; clone size: .; V gene: TRBV9; CDR3 protein: CASSTQTGGILETQYF; CDR3 DNA: TGTGCCAGCAGCACACAGACAGGGGGTATTCTGGAGACCCAGTACTTC
J gene: TRBJ1-3; D gene: TRBD1; CDR3 length: 15; clone size: once; V gene: TRBV7-2; CDR3 protein: CASSPTGGSGNTIYF; CDR3 DNA: TGTGCCAGCAGCCCGACAGGGGGCTCTGGAAACACCATATATTTT
J gene: TRBJ2-1; D gene: .; CDR3 length: 15; clone size: once; V gene: TRBV9; CDR3 protein: CASSVSGSSYNEQFF; CDR3 DNA: TGTGCCAGCAGCGTAAGCGGAAGCTCCTACAATGAGCAGTTCTTC
J gene: TRBJ1-5; D gene: TRBD1; CDR3 length: 16; clone size: .; V gene: TRBV7-2; CDR3 protein: CASSPGQGRPNQPQHF; CDR3 DNA: TGTGCCAGCAGCCCGGGACAGGGCCGGCCGAATCAGCCCCAGCATTTT
J gene: TRBJ1-1; D gene: .; CDR3 length: 16; clone size: .; V gene: TRBV7-3; CDR3 protein: CASSLIAGLRNTEAFF; CDR3 DNA: TGTGCCAGCAGCCTAATCGCAGGGTTGAGGAACACTGAAGCTTTCTTT
J gene: TRBJ1-4; D gene: .; CDR3 length: 15; clone size: .; V gene: TRBV19; CDR3 protein: CASSLMGAGNEKLFF; CDR3 DNA: TGTGCCAGTAGTCTAATGGGGGCTGGTAATGAAAAACTGTTTTTT
J gene: TRBJ2-5; D gene: TRBD1; CDR3 length: 17; clone size: .; V gene: TRBV6-1; CDR3 protein: CASSEDTDRGEGETQYF; CDR3 DNA: TGTGCCAGCAGTGAGGACACTGACAGGGGTGAAGGAGAGACCCAGTACTTC
J gene: TRBJ1-1; D gene: .; CDR3 length: 13; clone size: .; V gene: TRBV7-8; CDR3 protein: CASSRGRDTEAFF; CDR3 DNA: TGTGCCAGCAGCCGAGGGAGAGACACTGAAGCTTTCTTT
J gene: TRBJ1-1; D gene: TRBD1; CDR3 length: 15; clone size: .; V gene: TRBV18; CDR3 protein: CASSPAGGAETEAFF; CDR3 DNA: TGTGCCAGCTCACCCGCAGGGGGCGCGGAAACTGAAGCTTTCTTT
J gene: TRBJ2-1; D gene: TRBD2; CDR3 length: 16; clone size: .; V gene: TRBV13; CDR3 protein: CASSYWSTSGEGEQFF; CDR3 DNA: TGTGCCAGCAGTTACTGGTCGACTAGCGGGGAAGGTGAGCAGTTCTTC
J gene: TRBJ1-2; D gene: TRBD1; CDR3 length: 15; clone size: .; V gene: TRBV6-5; CDR3 protein: CASSYSGTGSYGYTF; CDR3 DNA: TGTGCCAGCAGTTACTCCGGGACAGGGAGCTATGGCTACACCTTC
J gene: TRBJ1-4; D gene: .; CDR3 length: 15; clone size: .; V gene: TRBV5-1; CDR3 protein: CASSLGAGTNEKLFF; CDR3 DNA: TGCGCCAGCAGCTTGGGGGCAGGAACTAATGAAAAACTGTTTTTT
J gene: TRBJ2-5; D gene: TRBD1; CDR3 length: 16; clone size: .; V gene: TRBV5-1; CDR3 protein: CASSAQTGAAGETQYF; CDR3 DNA: TGCGCCAGCAGCGCCCAGACAGGGGCTGCGGGGGAGACCCAGTACTTC
J gene: TRBJ1-1; D gene: .; CDR3 length: 16; clone size: .; V gene: TRBV18; CDR3 protein: CASSITGRIANTEAFF; CDR3 DNA: TGTGCCAGCTCAATAACAGGGAGAATAGCGAACACTGAAGCTTTCTTT
J gene: TRBJ1-3; D gene: TRBD1; CDR3 length: 15; clone size: .; V gene: TRBV7-9; CDR3 protein: CASTMPQGRGATIYF; CDR3 DNA: TGTGCCAGCACCATGCCCCAGGGCAGGGGGGCCACCATATATTTT